Described below is a single T cell receptor (beta chain) sequence and its context. Its cognate antigen is unknown. This specimen belongs to a study of a mutant IDH1 vaccine in newly diagnosed glioma. Study-wide points: Seemingly, top peripheral T cell clonotype changes bore no relation to pseudoprogression.

The V gene's germline CDR1 is GTSNPN and CDR2 SVGIG (reference sequence). V lost 1 base and J 0 bases, leaving 7 bases between the germline ends. The CDR3 sequence is 14 residues long. The data were produced by immunoSEQ multiplex PCR, yet TCRdb's version contains in-frame clones alone and is incomplete. Altogether some 21,000 clones are present, around 85% being singletons, with the ten largest covering approximately 5%. Time point noted: baseline, week 1 (first vaccination visit). Treatment reported: pre-vaccination baseline after standard-of-care therapy. The clonotype was recovered from a man in his forties with glioma. This chain connects TRBV30 to TRBJ1-5; D gene unclear. The specimen was PBMCs, collected from a glioma patient treated with radiotherapy, temozolomide or both. The CDR3 DNA reads TGTGCCTGGAGTGCGGGGAATAGCAATCAGCCCCAGCATTTT. Its protein is CAWSAGNSNQPQHF.